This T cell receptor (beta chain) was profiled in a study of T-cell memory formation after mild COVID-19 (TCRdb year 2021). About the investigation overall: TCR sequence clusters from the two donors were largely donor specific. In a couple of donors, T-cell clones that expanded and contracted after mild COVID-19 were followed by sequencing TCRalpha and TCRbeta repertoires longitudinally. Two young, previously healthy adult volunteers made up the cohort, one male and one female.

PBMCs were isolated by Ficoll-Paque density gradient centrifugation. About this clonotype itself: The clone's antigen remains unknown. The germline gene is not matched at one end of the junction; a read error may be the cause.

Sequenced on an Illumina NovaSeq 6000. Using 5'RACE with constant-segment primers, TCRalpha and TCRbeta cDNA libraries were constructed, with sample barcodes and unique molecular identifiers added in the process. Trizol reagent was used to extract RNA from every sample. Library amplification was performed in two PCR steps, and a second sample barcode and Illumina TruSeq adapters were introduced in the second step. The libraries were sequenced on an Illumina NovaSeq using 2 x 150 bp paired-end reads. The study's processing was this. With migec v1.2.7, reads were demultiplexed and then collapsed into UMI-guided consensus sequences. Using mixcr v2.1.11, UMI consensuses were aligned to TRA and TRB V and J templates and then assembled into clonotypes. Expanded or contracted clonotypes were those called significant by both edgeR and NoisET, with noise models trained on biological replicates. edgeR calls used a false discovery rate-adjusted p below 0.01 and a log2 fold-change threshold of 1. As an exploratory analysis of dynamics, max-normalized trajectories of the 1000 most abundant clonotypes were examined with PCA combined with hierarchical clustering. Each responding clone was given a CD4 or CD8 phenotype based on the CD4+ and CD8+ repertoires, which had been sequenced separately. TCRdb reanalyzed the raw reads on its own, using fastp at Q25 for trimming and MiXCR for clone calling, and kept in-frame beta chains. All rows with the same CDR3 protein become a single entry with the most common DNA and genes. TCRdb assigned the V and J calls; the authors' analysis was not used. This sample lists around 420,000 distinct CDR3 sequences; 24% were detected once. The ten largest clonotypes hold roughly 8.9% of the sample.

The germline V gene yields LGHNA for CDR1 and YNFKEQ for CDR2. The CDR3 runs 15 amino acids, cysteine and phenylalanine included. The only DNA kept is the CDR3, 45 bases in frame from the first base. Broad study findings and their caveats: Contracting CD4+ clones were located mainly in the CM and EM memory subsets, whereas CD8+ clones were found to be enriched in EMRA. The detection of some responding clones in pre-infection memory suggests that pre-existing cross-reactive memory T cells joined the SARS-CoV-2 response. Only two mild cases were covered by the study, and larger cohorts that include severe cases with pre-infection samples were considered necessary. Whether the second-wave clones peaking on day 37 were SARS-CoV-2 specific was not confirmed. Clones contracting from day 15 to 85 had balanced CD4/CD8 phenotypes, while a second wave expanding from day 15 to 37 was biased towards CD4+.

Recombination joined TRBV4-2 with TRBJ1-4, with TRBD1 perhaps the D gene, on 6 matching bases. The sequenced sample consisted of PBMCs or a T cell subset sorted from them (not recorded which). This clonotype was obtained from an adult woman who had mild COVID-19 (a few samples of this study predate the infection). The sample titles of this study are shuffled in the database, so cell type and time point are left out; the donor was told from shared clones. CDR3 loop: CTSSQEIRGGEKLFF. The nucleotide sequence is TGTACCAGCAGCCAAGAGATCCGAGGGGGTGAAAAACTGTTTTTT.